The present TCR beta chain was sequenced within a study of T cells in tuberculosis (dated by TCRdb to between 2018 and 2020). Turning to the overall study: To characterize T cells specific for the mycobacterial lipid antigen glucose monomycolate (GMM), the study used CD1B tetramers together with high-throughput TCR immunosequencing. A South African clinical cohort compared IGRA-negative adolescents, IGRA-positive adolescents with latent tuberculosis and adults with active tuberculosis, more than 9 per group. What the work shows at the level of the full study, not this receptor alone: Which clinical samples got chosen depended on the availability of cryopreserved specimens, and the active tuberculosis cases were adults, whereas the controls were adolescents. Active tuberculosis TCR-alpha repertoires showed smaller mean NN-distances to GMM-specific TCRs than IGRA-negative controls, suggesting clonal expansion of these TCRs. Smaller NN-distances were partly driven by shorter CDR3-alpha lengths in active tuberculosis patients, and statistical significance was not reached for the TCR-beta difference. With the diverse GMM-specific repertoire as input, a classifier achieved more than 85% accuracy (AUROC around 0.88), whereas GEM motif frequencies as input gave approximately 74% accuracy.

At study entry, adolescents were screened for latent tuberculosis infection using a tuberculin skin test and the QuantiFERON-TB GOLD In-Tube IGRA. Immunosequencing was performed on unsorted cryopreserved PBMC, with 75,000 to 100,000 T cells per clinical donor covered on average. Eleven high schools in the Worcester region of the Western Cape, South Africa, served as enrollment sites for adolescents aged 12 to 18 years. Around 10 M. tuberculosis-infected adolescents and approximately ten uninfected adolescents were selected, with the two groups matched for age and sex. PBMC from adolescents were isolated by density centrifugation from freshly drawn heparinized blood and then cryopreserved. The immunoSEQ multiplex PCR assay was used to generate TCR libraries, with TCR-beta and/or TCR-alpha/delta assays applied to each sample. Amplified TCR libraries were sequenced on the Illumina high-throughput platform. Processing in the source paper ran as follows. Clustering and dimensionality reduction relied on pairwise TCRdist distances among GMM-specific receptors from T cells that were either sorted ex vivo or expanded in vitro. Each clinical repertoire was scored by mean NN-distance, the average TCRdist to the nearest 10% of tetramer-positive reference sequences. To compute GEM TCR motif frequency, the fraction of unique TCRs matching known GEM sequences by V/J usage and CDR3 length was calculated. Linear discriminant analysis with leave-one-out cross-validation, implemented in scikit-learn, was used to classify active tuberculosis. The immuneACCESS repertoire file appears here via TCRdb, limited to in-frame rearrangements. These files lack a portion of the clones; in checked studies, under half of the deficit traces to unresolved V genes, and the cause of the others is not known. The D gene and trimming were derived from the DNA, and the V and J assignments and clone size from that table. The sample contains about 30,000 clones, approximately 95% of them found a single time. The leading ten clones occupy more than 6.5% of the sample.

The CDR3 sequence holds 17 residues, the cysteine and phenylalanine included. Here the CDR3 DNA is all that survives: 51 bases in frame from base 1. Between the V and J ends, shortened by 6 bases and 0 bases respectively, the junction contains 18 bases. CDR1 MDHEN and CDR2 SYDVKM are derived from the germline V gene. In the case of this clone: Its recognized antigen is unknown. Base-call qualities are not available, and no considerably larger clone is one nucleotide away.

The specimen sequenced was PBMCs. The receptor comes from a donor aged 10-29 years with latent tuberculosis or without tuberculosis infection. The V and J genes are TRBV28 and TRBJ2-4, with the D gene not confidently named. The CDR3 has the sequence CASSLRLIAPAKNIQYF. The DNA sequence is given as TGTGCCAGCAGCCTCCGGTTAATAGCTCCAGCCAAAAACATTCAGTACTTC.